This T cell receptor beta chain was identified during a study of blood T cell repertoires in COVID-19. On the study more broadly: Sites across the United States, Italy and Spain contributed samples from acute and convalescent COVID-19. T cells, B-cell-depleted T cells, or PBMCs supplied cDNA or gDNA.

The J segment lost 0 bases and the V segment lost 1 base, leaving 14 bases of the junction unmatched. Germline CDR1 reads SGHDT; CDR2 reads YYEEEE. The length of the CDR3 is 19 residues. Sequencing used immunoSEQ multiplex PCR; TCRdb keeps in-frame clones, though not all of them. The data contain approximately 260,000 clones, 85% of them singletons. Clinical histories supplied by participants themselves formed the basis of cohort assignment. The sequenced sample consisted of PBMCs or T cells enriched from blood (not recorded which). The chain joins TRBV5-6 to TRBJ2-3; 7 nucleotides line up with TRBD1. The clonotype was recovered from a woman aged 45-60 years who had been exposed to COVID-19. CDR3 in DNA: TGTGCCAGCAGCTTGTATTCACAGGGGACCTTTTTTAGCACAGATACGCAGTATTTT. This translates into CASSLYSQGTFFSTDTQYF.